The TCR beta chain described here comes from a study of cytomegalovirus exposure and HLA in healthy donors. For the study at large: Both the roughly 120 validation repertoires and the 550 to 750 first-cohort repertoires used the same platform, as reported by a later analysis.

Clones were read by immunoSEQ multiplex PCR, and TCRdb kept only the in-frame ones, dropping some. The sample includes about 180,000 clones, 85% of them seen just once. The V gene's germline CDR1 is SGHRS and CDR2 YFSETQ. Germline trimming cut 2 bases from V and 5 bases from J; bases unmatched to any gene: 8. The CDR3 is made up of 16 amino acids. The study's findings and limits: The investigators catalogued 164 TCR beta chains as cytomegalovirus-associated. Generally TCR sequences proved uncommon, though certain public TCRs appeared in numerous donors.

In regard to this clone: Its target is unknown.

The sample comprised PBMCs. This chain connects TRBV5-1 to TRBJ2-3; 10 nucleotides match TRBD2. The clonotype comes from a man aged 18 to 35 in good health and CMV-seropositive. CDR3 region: CASSLGLAGVGDTQYF. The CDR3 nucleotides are TGCGCCAGCAGCTTAGGGCTAGCGGGAGTGGGAGATACGCAGTATTTT. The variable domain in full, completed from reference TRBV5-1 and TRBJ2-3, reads KAGVTQTPRYLIKTRGQQVTLSCSPISGHRSVSWYQQTPGQGLQFLFEYFSETQRNKGNFPGRFSGRQFSNSRSEMNVSTLELGDSALYLCASSLGLAGVGDTQYFGPGTRLTVL.